Below, one T cell receptor beta chain is given with its context. Antigen specificity is unknown. TCR beta sequences were obtained from blood CD8+ and CD4+ T cells. The TEMRA cells underwent FACS enrichment, while the CD8+ and CD4+ T cells underwent negative isolation. This sample was taken from a study of CD8 T cells in Susac syndrome. Study outcomes and limitations: The authors acknowledged that the study's TCR sequencing and HLA analysis involved relatively few individuals.

Random-hexamer reverse transcription was applied to roughly 0.5 to 1 ug RNA. The method of amplification for TCR beta CDR3 was immunoSEQ multiplex PCR, covering 54 Vbeta and 13 Jbeta. TCRdb re-derived calls from the immunoSEQ multiplex PCR reads in MiXCR, one entry per CDR3 protein. Among some 52,000 distinct CDR3 sequences listed, around 93% were seen once. Material for sequencing was CD8+ T cells from PBMCs. The receptor's source is a human donor with multiple sclerosis.

The CDR3 DNA is TGTGCCAGCAGCCGCTCCTTAGCAGGGGTATGGAGGAATGAGCAGTTCTTC. Its translation: CASSRSLAGVWRNEQFF. The chain links TRBV7-7 to TRBJ2-1; a possible D gene is TRBD1 (6 bases). The CDR3 has 17 amino acids. The V end lost 5 bases, the J end lost 7 bases, and 24 bases lay between the germline ends. CDR1 SSHAT and CDR2 FNYEAQ come from the germline V gene (reference sequence).